This T cell receptor beta chain was documented in a study of breast tumors, draining lymph nodes, adjacent tissues. Whole-study findings and limits: Tumor TCR diversity was below lymph nodes but above nontumor tissue. Data fit most tumor T cells coming from lymph node, expanding in tumor. Luminal-like breast cancer showed significantly higher tumor–nontumor repertoire similarity than basal-like. That most tumor T cells come from lymph nodes remained unproven.

Breast cancer patients provided tissue from their axillary draining lymph nodes. A note on this clonotype: Its specificity is not known.

TCRdb re-analysed the multiplex PCR reads in MiXCR, keeping a single row per CDR3 protein. The sample contains approximately 190,000 distinct CDR3 sequences, approximately 31% of which appear only once. Sequenced material: axillary lymph node tissue. The TCR was taken from a female donor with breast cancer. Some clones in this sample may be carry-over from other donors' samples.

The CDR3 DNA is TGTGCCAGCTCATCAGACAGGGGGGGGCAGTACTTC. Translation gives CASSSDRGGQYF. This chain links TRBV2 with TRBJ2-7, with 9 bases matching TRBD1. Germline trimming cut 8 bases from V and 9 bases from J; bases unmatched to any gene: 8. The CDR3 has 12 residues. Per the germline V gene, CDR1 is SNHLY and CDR2 is FYNNEI.